The clone carrying this TCR beta chain turned up a few times. Its specificity is not known. Only in-frame clones appear in the TCRdb table, and some are missing; sequencing was by immunoSEQ multiplex PCR. Of just over 20,000 clones in the sample, approximately 89% were seen once. This sample is part of a study of graft-versus-host responses after intestinal transplantation. Study context: As for transplant type, recipients had multivisceral, liver-intestinal, or isolated intestinal grafts. Recipients across the board were started on anti-thymocyte globulin induction, then kept on tacrolimus and steroids for around 3 years.

This CDR3 has 15 residues. The germline V gene encodes CDR1 SGHTA and CDR2 FQGNSA. V was pared by 4 bases and J by 3 bases, with 5 bases of the junction left unmatched. Overall study results and limits: Early after transplant, HvG declines were associated with peak levels of circulating GvH clones.

The sequence was obtained from a human patient who received an intestinal transplant, so some T cells may come from the graft donor. The source was PBMCs, collected roughly 64 days after intestinal transplantation. V gene TRBV7-2 combines with J gene TRBJ2-1, with TRBD1 matching over 8 bases. The CDR3 sequence is CASSSDGQGYNEQFF. The CDR3 DNA is TGTGCCAGCAGCTCGGACGGACAGGGCTACAATGAGCAGTTCTTC.